One sample yielded the 20 T cell receptor beta chains listed below, sequenced in a study of beta chain features in type 1 diabetes listed by TCRdb under 2018. Libraries were prepared through the immunoSEQ multiplex PCR assay. The High Capacity cDNA Reverse Transcription Kit was used to reverse transcribe all of the isolated RNA, meaning that expressed TCRB transcripts were what got sequenced. TCRdb mirrors the immuneACCESS table, restricted to in-frame sequences. Some clones are absent from its copies; in checked studies, under half trace to an unresolved V gene, and the reason for the others is unknown. For this sample the table gives 130,000 to 150,000 clones, of which 6.9% were detected only once. The ten largest account for about 1.4% of the sample. Sequenced: central memory CD4+ T cells from blood. These receptors came from a woman in her 30s in good health.

This clone was seen a few times. The CDR3 reads CASKDSLLMNTEAFF. CDR3 nucleotides: TGCGCCAGCAAGGACTCACTACTCATGAACACTGAAGCTTTCTTT. The genes are TRBV4-1 and TRBJ1-1; D unresolved. Germline V lookup: CDR1 MGHRA, CDR2 YSYEKL. CDR3 length: 15 residues. With 7 bases removed from V and 0 bases from J, the gap between germline ends came to 15 bases.

In its sample, this clone was seen many times. This chain uses TRBV30 with TRBJ1-2; unclear D gene. Trimming stripped 0 bases from V and 2 bases from J, with 10 bases between. This CDR3 comprises 14 residues. Germline V gives CDR1 GTSNPN, CDR2 SVGIG (reference sequence). CDR3 loop: CAWSVSGGNYGYTF. CDR3 DNA sequence: TGTGCCTGGAGTGTCTCGGGAGGCAACTATGGCTACACCTTC.

This clone was found many times. This chain connects TRBV7-2 to TRBJ2-7; unclear D gene. The CDR3 is made up of 12 amino acids. V was shortened by 4 bases and J by 0 bases, with 4 bases between the two germline ends. Germline lookup yields CDR1 SGHTA and CDR2 FQGNSA. CDR3 protein: CASSSSSYEQYF. As DNA, the CDR3 is TGTGCCAGCAGCTCGAGCTCCTACGAGCAGTACTTC. Based on the CDR3 plus reference TRBV7-2 and TRBJ2-7, the full variable domain is GAGVSQSPSNKVTEKGKDVELRCDPISGHTALYWYRQSLGQGLEFLIYFQGNSAPDKSGLPSDRFSAERTGGSVSTLTIQRTQQEDSAVYLCASSSSSYEQYFGPGTRLTVT.

This clone was counted between two and nine times. The V call is TRBV7-8, the J call TRBJ2-3; 8 nucleotides agree with TRBD2. With V trimmed by 1 base and J by 3 bases, 12 bases remained unmatched. The germline gives CDR1 SGHVS, CDR2 FQNEAQ. There are 18 residues in the CDR3. The CDR3 bases are TGTGCCAGCAGCTTAGGAGTCCCAGCGGGAGCGGTTACAGATACGCAGTATTTT. This sequence encodes CASSLGVPAGAVTDTQYF. Supplemented by reference TRBV7-8 and TRBJ2-3, the full variable domain reads GAGVSQSPRYKVAKRGQDVALRCDPISGHVSLFWYQQALGQGPEFLTYFQNEAQLDKSGLPSDRFFAERPEGSVSTLKIQRTQQEDSAVYLCASSLGVPAGAVTDTQYFGPGTRLTVL.

The rearrangement links TRBV7-2 to TRBJ1-5; D ambiguous. V shed 5 bases and J shed 5 bases, with 16 bases lying between them. This CDR3 has 15 amino acids. Germline-derived CDR1 and CDR2 are SGHTA and FQGNSA. The CDR3 bases are TGTGCCAGCAGCCCCCGACTGAGGTCCGATCAGCCCCAGCATTTT. Amino acids: CASSPRLRSDQPQHF.

This clone was found a few times. This chain connects TRBV11-2 to TRBJ1-4; no clear D. V dropped 0 bases and J dropped 8 bases, with 7 bases sitting between them. The germline gives CDR1 SGHAT, CDR2 FQNNGV. CDR3 size: 13 residues. For the CDR3, the DNA is TGTGCCAGCAGCTTAGATCTAAAGGAAAAACTGTTTTTT. Its protein is CASSLDLKEKLFF.

This clone was detected many times. V gene TRBV5-1 combines with J gene TRBJ2-7; 9 bases map to TRBD2. Germline V lookup: CDR1 SGHRS, CDR2 YFSETQ. The CDR3 loop spans 16 amino acids. The V segment lost 0 bases and the J segment 2 bases; nucleotides outside the gene matches: 6. CDR3 residues: CASSLAGAGGTYEQYF. The CDR3 DNA reads as TGCGCCAGCAGCTTGGCCGGAGCGGGAGGCACCTACGAGCAGTACTTC.

This clone was seen more than once but under ten times. The chain couples TRBV7-2 to TRBJ2-5, with D maybe TRBD2 (5 bases). The V and J ends lost 3 bases and 4 bases respectively, with 15 bases between them. This CDR3 is 15 amino acids long. CDR1 is SGHTA and CDR2 is FQGNSA in the germline V gene. CDR3 amino acids: CASSFGGSVSETQYF. The DNA for the CDR3 is TGTGCCAGCAGCTTTGGCGGGTCGGTATCAGAGACCCAGTACTTC.

This clone was seen only a few times. Here the CDR3 reads CASSSGGARSYEQYF. The CDR3 coding sequence is TGTGCCAGCAGCTCAGGGGGAGCCCGCTCCTACGAGCAGTACTTC. This chain uses TRBV5-4 with TRBJ2-7; TRBD1 aligns across 7 bases. Germline V gene lookup returns CDR1 SGHNT and CDR2 YYREEE (reference sequence). The V and J ends lost 3 bases and 0 bases, in that order; junction bases with no gene match: 6. CDR3 length equals 15 residues.

This clone was detected many times. V usage is TRBV18 and J usage is TRBJ2-5, with D tentatively TRBD1 (5 bases). The germline V and J ends were trimmed by 4 bases and 2 bases, with 5 bases remaining between them. The CDR3 runs to 12 residues. Per germline, CDR1 KGHSH and CDR2 LQKENI. The CDR3 DNA follows: TGTGCCAGCTCACGACAGCAAGAGACCCAGTACTTC. This translates into CASSRQQETQYF.

This clone has only a few counts. The rearrangement joins TRBV2 to TRBJ1-4; 9 bases map to TRBD1. Looked up from germline, CDR1 is SNHLY and CDR2 is FYNNEI. The V gene end was trimmed by 10 bases and the J gene end by 7 bases; junction bases not matched to a gene: 10. The CDR3 is made up of 14 amino acids. CDR3 in amino acids: CATGDREGSEKLFF. CDR3 nucleotides: TGTGCCACCGGGGACAGGGAAGGTAGTGAAAAACTGTTTTTT.

The table lists this clone with a few counts. This sequence joins TRBV4-2 and TRBJ2-5, with 7 bases that match TRBD1. The V and J ends lost 0 bases and 5 bases, in that order; junction bases with no gene match: 9. CDR1 and CDR2 from the germline V gene are LGHNA and YNFKEQ. The CDR3 has 16 amino acids. CDR3 region: CASSQEPGQRTETQYF. CDR3 sequence (DNA): TGTGCCAGCAGCCAAGAGCCGGGACAGCGAACGGAGACCCAGTACTTC.

A few counts support this clone. This sequence joins TRBV7-2 and TRBJ2-3; possible D gene TRBD2, 6 bases. V was clipped by 5 bases and J by 6 bases, with 15 bases between them. The CDR3 is 14 residues long. Germline V CDR1 and CDR2: SGHTA, FQGNSA. The CDR3 DNA reads TGTGCCAGCAGCCGGGGACTTCTTACGGATACGCAGTATTTT. Amino acid sequence: CASSRGLLTDTQYF.

The gene calls are TRBV5-1 and TRBJ2-5; D gene uncertain. Germline CDR1 reads SGHRS; CDR2 reads YFSETQ. This CDR3 spans 11 amino acids. V lost 6 bases to trimming and J lost 3 bases, with 6 bases between them. The CDR3 region is CASKLKETQYF. The CDR3 DNA is TGCGCCAGCAAATTAAAAGAGACCCAGTACTTC. Using reference TRBV5-1 and TRBJ2-5 for the parts outside the CDR3, the full variable domain is KAGVTQTPRYLIKTRGQQVTLSCSPISGHRSVSWYQQTPGQGLQFLFEYFSETQRNKGNFPGRFSGRQFSNSRSEMNVSTLELGDSALYLCASKLKETQYFGPGTRLLVL.

This clone was counted at least ten times. The CDR3 DNA sequence: TGTGCCAGCAGTCGTTGGGGCGAAGCCAAAAACATTCAGTACTTC. This encodes CASSRWGEAKNIQYF. V and J are TRBV2 and TRBJ2-4, with D possibly TRBD1 on 5 matching bases. CDR1 is SNHLY, CDR2 FYNNEI, per germline. Trimming took off 5 bases at V and 0 bases at J, with 11 bases between the two ends. The CDR3 loop spans 15 amino acids.

The table lists this clone with a few counts. The genes are TRBV10-3 and TRBJ1-5, with D tentatively TRBD1 (5 bases). CDR3 size: 13 residues. V dropped 4 bases and J dropped 5 bases, with 9 bases sitting between them. Germline CDR1 ENHRY, CDR2 SYGVKD. CDR3 sequence: CAISGGGDQPQHF. CDR3 sequence (DNA): TGTGCCATCAGTGGGGGGGGAGATCAGCCCCAGCATTTT.

The chain combines TRBV2 with TRBJ1-1, with TRBD1 as a possible D gene (5 bases). Germline-derived CDR1 and CDR2 are SNHLY and FYNNEI. V was clipped by 4 bases and J by 3 bases, with 15 bases between them. The CDR3 is made up of 15 amino acids. CDR3 sequence: CASSVEGGAHTEAFF. DNA of the CDR3: TGTGCCAGCAGTGTTGAAGGCGGGGCCCACACTGAAGCTTTCTTT. The full variable domain, with the rest looked up from reference TRBV2 and TRBJ1-1, is EPEVTQTPSHQVTQMGQEVILRCVPISNHLYFYWYRQILGQKVEFLVSFYNNEISEKSEIFDDQFSVERPDGSNFTLKIRSTKLEDSAMYFCASSVEGGAHTEAFFGQGTRLTVV.

J is TRBJ1-4 and V is TRBV2, with TRBD1 identical over 7 bases. V dropped 6 bases and J dropped 4; count of bases not matched to a gene: 5. This CDR3 comprises 14 residues. Per germline, CDR1 SNHLY and CDR2 FYNNEI. For the CDR3, the DNA is TGTGCCAGCAGAAAGGGACAGCTTAATGAAAAACTGTTTTTT. Amino acid sequence: CASRKGQLNEKLFF.

This rearrangement joins TRBV7-9 to TRBJ1-2; TRBD1 aligns across 7 bases. CDR1 is SEHNR, CDR2 FQNEAQ, per germline (reference sequence). V gave up 5 bases and J gave up 0 bases; unmatched junction bases: 9. The CDR3 is 16 amino acids. The CDR3 DNA sequence: TGTGCCAGCAGCCACGACAGGGACTTAGCTAACTATGGCTACACCTTC. Its protein product is CASSHDRDLANYGYTF.

This clone was observed a handful of times. The rearrangement uses TRBV27 and TRBJ2-3; 11 bases fit TRBD2. This CDR3 contains 18 residues. Germline trimming cut 5 bases from V and 4 bases from J; bases unmatched to any gene: 14. CDR1 and CDR2 (germline): MNHEY, SMNVEV (reference sequence). CDR3 DNA: TGTGCCAGCAGTATACGCAACTTAGCGGGAGGGCCTTCAGATACGCAGTATTTT. Its translation is CASSIRNLAGGPSDTQYF.